The rows below give T cell receptor beta chains drawn from one sample of a study of T cell repertoires in cytomegalovirus infection. TCRdb called the reads again in MiXCR, with one record for every CDR3 protein. The sample consists of approximately 390,000 distinct CDR3 sequences, around a third of them appearing once. These receptors' antigens are unknown. The source was cultured PBMCs, collected from culture after CMV antigen stimulation. Receptors were obtained from a human donor in good health (CMV status not recorded). Some clones in this sample may be carry-over from other donors' samples. CDR3s include the opening cysteine and the closing phenylalanine or tryptophan. The D gene is left open where the match is weak. Rows give clone size only sometimes, using once, few, many, or a class for an expanded clone.

D: TRBD2; J: TRBJ2-5; size: few; V: TRBV12-3/TRBV12-4; CDR3: CASNKAGTQETQYF; DNA: TGTGCCAGCAATAAAGCGGGAACCCAAGAGACCCAGTACTTC
D: .; J: TRBJ2-2; size: once; V: TRBV27; CDR3: CASSLYRETNTGELFF; DNA: TGTGCCAGCAGTTTATACAGAGAAACGAACACCGGGGAGCTGTTTTTT
D: .; J: TRBJ1-1; size: many; V: TRBV28; CDR3: CASAGQTNTEAFF; DNA: TGTGCCAGCGCCGGACAGACGAACACTGAAGCTTTCTTT
D: .; J: TRBJ2-3; size: few; V: TRBV28; CDR3: CASKTSISTDTQYF; DNA: TGTGCCAGCAAGACGTCGATTAGCACAGATACGCAGTATTTT
D: .; J: TRBJ1-5; size: .; V: TRBV24-1; CDR3: CATSDDNQPQHF; DNA: TGTGCCACCAGTGACGATAATCAGCCCCAGCATTTT
D: .; J: TRBJ1-2; size: .; V: TRBV28; CDR3: CASSILILSRDKLNGYTF; DNA: TGTGCCAGCAGTATACTTATCCTTAGCCGGGACAAGTTAAATGGCTACACCTTC
D: .; J: TRBJ2-1; size: few; V: TRBV7-2; CDR3: CASSLVTGPNEQFF; DNA: TGTGCCAGCAGCTTAGTCACCGGCCCAAATGAGCAGTTCTTC
D: TRBD2; J: TRBJ2-4; size: .; V: TRBV6-2/TRBV6-3; CDR3: CASSYSWDYQNIQYF; DNA: TGTGCCAGCAGTTACTCGTGGGACTACCAAAACATTCAGTACTTC
D: .; J: TRBJ1-6; size: .; V: TRBV5-5; CDR3: CASSLEQASPLHF; DNA: TGTGCCAGCAGCTTGGAACAGGCCTCACCCCTCCACTTT
D: .; J: TRBJ2-1; size: .; V: TRBV5-1; CDR3: CASSAGLDGNEQFF; DNA: TGCGCCAGCAGCGCCGGCCTCGATGGGAATGAGCAGTTCTTC
D: TRBD2; J: TRBJ2-3; size: few; V: TRBV7-2; CDR3: CASSFPGLAGGGGNTQYF; DNA: TGTGCCAGCAGCTTCCCCGGACTAGCGGGAGGGGGTGGGAATACGCAGTATTTT
D: .; J: TRBJ2-1; size: .; V: TRBV7-3; CDR3: CASSPGVSSYNEQFF; DNA: TGTGCCAGCAGCCCAGGGGTTAGCTCCTACAATGAGCAGTTCTTC
D: TRBD1; J: TRBJ1-1; size: many; V: TRBV14; CDR3: CASSQQGAVNTEAFF; DNA: TGTGCCAGCAGCCAACAGGGGGCGGTTAACACTGAAGCTTTCTTT
D: .; J: TRBJ2-1; size: few; V: TRBV28; CDR3: CASSLRATQIYNEQFF; DNA: TGTGCCAGCAGTTTACGGGCTACCCAAATTTACAATGAGCAGTTCTTC
D: TRBD1; J: TRBJ1-2; size: few; V: TRBV7-2; CDR3: CASSLGRQGDSYGYTF; DNA: TGTGCCAGCAGCTTAGGGCGACAGGGGGATAGCTATGGCTACACCTTC
D: .; J: TRBJ2-7; size: once; V: TRBV19; CDR3: CASSTKPYYEQYF; DNA: TGTGCCAGTAGTACGAAACCATACTACGAGCAGTACTTC
D: TRBD1; J: TRBJ1-1; size: .; V: TRBV7-9; CDR3: CASSVGQTTEAFF; DNA: TGTGCCAGCAGCGTGGGACAGACCACTGAAGCTTTCTTT
D: TRBD1; J: TRBJ2-1; size: .; V: TRBV12-3/TRBV12-4; CDR3: CASSFRQGYNEQFF; DNA: TGTGCCAGCAGTTTTAGACAGGGTTACAATGAGCAGTTCTTC
D: TRBD2; J: TRBJ2-1; size: .; V: TRBV10-3; CDR3: CAIKSSGLAEGYNEQFF; DNA: TGTGCCATCAAGAGTTCGGGACTAGCGGAGGGCTACAATGAGCAGTTCTTC
D: .; J: TRBJ2-1; size: many; V: TRBV7-2; CDR3: CASSLGHIGYNEQFF; DNA: TGTGCCAGCAGCTTAGGACACATTGGCTACAATGAGCAGTTCTTC
D: TRBD1; J: TRBJ1-2; size: .; V: TRBV24-1; CDR3: CATSDPGTGGYGYTF; DNA: TGTGCCACCAGTGATCCCGGGACAGGGGGCTATGGCTACACCTTC
D: TRBD2; J: TRBJ2-3; size: .; V: TRBV6-1; CDR3: CASSSGLAGRTDTQYF; DNA: TGTGCCAGCAGTTCCGGACTAGCGGGGCGCACAGATACGCAGTATTTT
D: .; J: TRBJ2-3; size: few; V: TRBV2; CDR3: CASTPRGMWTDTQYF; DNA: TGTGCCAGCACCCCCCGGGGGATGTGGACAGATACGCAGTATTTT
D: .; J: TRBJ2-1; size: many; V: TRBV19; CDR3: CASSIDTYNEQFF; DNA: TGTGCCAGTAGTATAGACACCTACAATGAGCAGTTCTTC
D: TRBD2; J: TRBJ2-2; size: medium-sized; V: TRBV7-7; CDR3: CASSLLAETGELFF; DNA: TGTGCCAGCAGCCTACTAGCGGAAACCGGGGAGCTGTTTTTT
D: .; J: TRBJ1-1; size: .; V: TRBV7-2; CDR3: CASSLGRLTGTEAFF; DNA: TGTGCCAGCAGCTTAGGCAGACTAACAGGCACTGAAGCTTTCTTT
D: .; J: TRBJ1-3; size: .; V: TRBV12-5; CDR3: CASGNTGQTVGNTIYF; DNA: TGTGCTAGTGGTAATACCGGACAGACCGTCGGAAACACCATATATTTT
D: TRBD1; J: TRBJ1-6; size: .; V: TRBV7-2; CDR3: CASSIGGANSPLHF; DNA: TGTGCCAGCAGCATAGGGGGCGCCAATTCACCCCTCCACTTT
D: TRBD2; J: TRBJ2-5; size: many; V: TRBV7-2; CDR3: CASSLSGGETQYF; DNA: TGTGCCAGCAGCTTATCGGGAGGGGAGACCCAGTACTTC
D: .; J: TRBJ1-5; size: few; V: TRBV12-3/TRBV12-4; CDR3: CASSLEVGGPYSNQPQHF; DNA: TGTGCCAGCAGTTTAGAAGTGGGGGGGCCCTATAGCAATCAGCCCCAGCATTTT
D: .; J: TRBJ2-5; size: .; V: TRBV12-3/TRBV12-4; CDR3: CASSTGTRAQETQYF; DNA: TGTGCCAGCAGTACCGGGACTCGGGCCCAAGAGACCCAGTACTTC
D: .; J: TRBJ2-3; size: .; V: TRBV20-1; CDR3: CSARLGSSTDTQYF; DNA: TGCAGTGCTAGACTCGGGAGCAGCACAGATACGCAGTATTTT
D: .; J: TRBJ2-3; size: many; V: TRBV10-3; CDR3: CAISDWAATDTQYF; DNA: TGTGCCATCAGTGATTGGGCGGCCACAGATACGCAGTATTTT
D: .; J: TRBJ2-3; size: few; V: TRBV6-1; CDR3: CASSPLGAATTDTQYF; DNA: TGTGCCAGCAGCCCGTTGGGAGCGGCTACCACAGATACGCAGTATTTT
D: .; J: TRBJ1-5; size: few; V: TRBV28; CDR3: CASSPPPGYNQPQHF; DNA: TGTGCCAGCAGTCCCCCCCCGGGGTACAATCAGCCCCAGCATTTT
D: .; J: TRBJ1-4; size: .; V: TRBV28; CDR3: CASSLTSFGLFF; DNA: TGTGCCAGCAGTTTGACGTCCTTTGGACTGTTTTTT
D: .; J: TRBJ1-2; size: .; V: TRBV7-9; CDR3: CASSLSQAVLYGYTF; DNA: TGTGCCAGCAGCTTAAGTCAAGCTGTGCTATATGGCTACACCTTC
D: TRBD1; J: TRBJ2-5; size: once; V: TRBV5-6; CDR3: CASSGAGTGEETQYF; DNA: TGTGCCAGCAGCGGGGCCGGGACAGGGGAAGAGACCCAGTACTTC
D: .; J: TRBJ1-2; size: .; V: TRBV7-9; CDR3: CASSLSTATNYGYTF; DNA: TGTGCCAGCAGCTTGAGTACGGCTACTAACTATGGCTACACCTTC
D: TRBD1; J: TRBJ2-7; size: .; V: TRBV12-3/TRBV12-4; CDR3: CASSLQHRGAYEQYF; DNA: TGTGCCAGCAGTTTGCAGCACAGGGGAGCCTACGAGCAGTACTTC
D: .; J: TRBJ2-3; size: few; V: TRBV12-3/TRBV12-4; CDR3: CASRTLSGTSTDTQYF; DNA: TGTGCCAGCAGAACCCTTAGCGGAACTAGCACAGATACGCAGTATTTT
D: .; J: TRBJ2-7; size: few; V: TRBV12-3/TRBV12-4; CDR3: CASSLGGSRASKEQYF; DNA: TGTGCCAGCAGTCTAGGGGGGAGCCGGGCAAGTAAAGAGCAGTACTTC